The clone carrying this T cell receptor beta chain has just a few counts. Its antigen is as yet unknown. The source of the sample is a study of glioma-infiltrating T cells after dendritic cell vaccination. Study as a whole: The vaccine used monocyte-derived dendritic cells pulsed overnight with autologous tumor lysate.

Study outcomes and limitations: Only a small number of patients had complete blood and tumor samples.

Time point noted: after dendritic cell vaccination, including at tumor progression/relapse. Per the germline V gene, CDR1 is SNHLY and CDR2 is FYNNEI. The junction had 9 bases not matched to a gene; V was cut back by 6 bases and J by 6 bases. CDR3 length: 14 residues. Up to about 2 ug genomic DNA was used for TCRB CDR3 amplification. Amplification used 60 V beta primers and 13 J beta primers. Profiled with immunoSEQ multiplex PCR; TCRdb holds only in-frame clones, not every one. The sample has roughly 100,000 clones; 83% are singletons. The sequences come from blood, collected after dendritic cell vaccination. The sequence derives from a human donor with glioblastoma. The chain combines TRBV2 with TRBJ2-7, with TRBD1 identical over 9 bases. The CDR3 loop reads CASRTPGQGFEQYF. The CDR3 DNA reads TGTGCCAGCAGAACCCCGGGACAGGGATTCGAGCAGTACTTC.